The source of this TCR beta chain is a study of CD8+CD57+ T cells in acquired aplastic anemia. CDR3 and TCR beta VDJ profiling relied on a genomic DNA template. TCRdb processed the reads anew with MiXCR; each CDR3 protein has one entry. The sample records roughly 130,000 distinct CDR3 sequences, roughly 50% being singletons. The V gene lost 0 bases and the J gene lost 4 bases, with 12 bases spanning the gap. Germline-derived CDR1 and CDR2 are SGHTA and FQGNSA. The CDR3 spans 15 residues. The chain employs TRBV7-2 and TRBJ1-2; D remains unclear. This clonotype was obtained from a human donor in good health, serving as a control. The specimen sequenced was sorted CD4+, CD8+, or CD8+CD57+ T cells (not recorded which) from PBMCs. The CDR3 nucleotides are TGTGCCAGCAGCTTAGCCGATCCCGGGAGCTATGGCTACACCTTC. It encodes CASSLADPGSYGYTF. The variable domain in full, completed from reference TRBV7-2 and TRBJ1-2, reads GAGVSQSPSNKVTEKGKDVELRCDPISGHTALYWYRQSLGQGLEFLIYFQGNSAPDKSGLPSDRFSAERTGGSVSTLTIQRTQQEDSAVYLCASSLADPGSYGYTFGSGTRLTVV.